The 10 T cell receptor beta chains listed next were all sequenced from one sample in a study of Tregs in tolerant kidney transplant recipients (dated by TCRdb to 2018 to 2020). Related donors were used in the transplants with nonmyeloablative bone marrow transplantation, and mixed chimerism was transient in the human trials. The library was made by the immunoSEQ multiplex PCR assay. TCRdb re-hosts the immuneACCESS table, in-frame sequences only. Its copies lack some clones; in the studies checked, an unresolved V gene accounts for under half of them, and the cause for the rest is not known. In this sample's table one finds around 10,000 clones. Of the sample, roughly 26% falls within the top ten clones. The sequencing used CD8+ T cells from blood (PBMCs), collected 24 months after the transplant. The receptors shown here come from a human patient who received a combined kidney and bone marrow transplant. Once a transplant has taken place, some T cells may be donor derived.

On this clone itself: The read stops 3 residues short of the end of the CDR3; the missing end is completed from the germline J gene. The V call is TRBV7-2, the J call TRBJ1-2; 10 positions agree with TRBD1. The V gene end was trimmed by 5 bases and the J gene end by 2 bases; junction bases not matched to a gene: 5. Germline-derived CDR1 and CDR2 are SGHTA and FQGNSA. This CDR3 region has 15 residues. The sequenced part of the CDR3 DNA is TGTGCCAGCAGCGCCTTGACAGGGGGCAACTATGGC. This gives the protein CASSALTGGNYG. In full, the CDR3 reads CASSALTGGNYGYTF.

CDR3 bases read: TGTGCCAGTAGCGAAGGGGCTAGCGAG. Its translation: CASSEGASE. In full, the CDR3 reads CASSEGASEQYF. The rearrangement links TRBV19 to TRBJ2-7, with a weak D call TRBD1 (5 bases). From the germline J gene comes the end of the CDR3, since the read stops 3 residues before it. CDR3 length: 12 amino acids. Trimming took 6 bases from V and 6 from J, leaving 12 bases between them. Germline V lookup: CDR1 LNHDA, CDR2 SQIVND (reference sequence).

A remark on this clone: The observed sequence ends 3 residues before the CDR3 terminus, with the missing tail filled in from the germline J gene. The J gene is TRBJ1-1, the V gene TRBV5-1, with 10 bases lining up with TRBD1. The CDR3 has 16 residues. The germline V gene has CDR1 SGHRS and CDR2 YFSETQ. J lost 0 bases, V lost 4 bases, and 6 bases had no gene match. CDR3 DNA (partial): TGCGCCAGCAGCCCCGCGACAGGGGGCTTGAACACTGAA. Protein: CASSPATGGLNTE. The whole CDR3 is CASSPATGGLNTEAFF.

Points on this clone: The CDR3 end lies 3 residues beyond the end of the read and is filled in from the germline J gene. The genes are TRBV5-6 and TRBJ2-7; 12 nucleotides align to TRBD2. Germline CDR1 is SGHDT and CDR2 is YYEEEE. The CDR3 is 15 residues long. The V and J ends lost 4 bases and 3 bases, in that order; junction bases with no gene match: 5. The CDR3 region is CASSQETSGGYEQYF. CDR3 DNA (partial): TGTGCCAGCAGCCAAGAGACTAGCGGGGGCTACGAG.

Note on this clone: The missing CDR3 end, 3 residues past where the read stops, is filled in from the germline J gene. The sample has other DNA sequences that encode this CDR3 too. The chain links TRBV20-1 to TRBJ2-7; 7 nucleotides align to TRBD2. The germline V gene encodes CDR1 DFQATT and CDR2 SNEGSKA (reference sequence). V lost 0 bases and J lost 4; bases outside the gene matches: 9. The CDR3 has 15 amino acids. CDR3 sequence reads: CSARDYRGVGYEQYF. The sequenced part of the CDR3 DNA is TGCAGTGCTAGAGATTACCGGGGGGTTGGTTACGAG.

Points on this clone: The CDR3 end is not reached by the read, which stops 3 residues before it; the germline J gene fills it in. This sequence joins TRBV20-1 and TRBJ1-3, with 8 bases fitting TRBD1. J was trimmed by 0 bases and V by 6 bases; bases with no gene match: 4. Germline V gene sequence: CDR1 DFQATT, CDR2 SNEGSKA (reference sequence). The CDR3 totals 14 residues. Incomplete CDR3 DNA: TGCAGTGCGAAACAGGGGGTCTCTGGAAACACC. Residues: CSAKQGVSGNT. The complete CDR3 reads CSAKQGVSGNTIYF.

On this clone: From the germline J gene comes the end of the CDR3, since the read stops 3 residues before it. V is TRBV11-2 and J is TRBJ2-1; D is possibly TRBD2 (6 bases). Germline CDR1 reads SGHAT; CDR2 reads FQNNGV. The CDR3 contains 13 residues. Between the trimmed V and J ends, which lost 5 bases and 5 bases, there was a span of 10 bases. The sequenced CDR3 bases are TGTGCCAGCAGCGTTTTAGCGGACAATGAG. Encoded protein: CASSVLADNE. The entire CDR3 reads CASSVLADNEQFF.

As to this clone: The CDR3 extends 3 residues past the end of the read, so its final part is completed from the germline J gene. The chain is built from TRBV11-2 and TRBJ2-7, with 8 bases aligning to TRBD1. V dropped 1 base and J dropped 3; count of bases not matched to a gene: 2. This CDR3 region has 14 residues. CDR1 and CDR2 from the germline V gene are SGHAT and FQNNGV. The CDR3 sequence: CASSLGGTGYEQYF. The sequenced CDR3 bases are TGTGCCAGCAGCTTAGGCGGGACAGGCTACGAG.

A remark on this clone: The read halts 3 residues ahead of the CDR3 end, with the missing end drawn from the germline J gene. The chain recombines TRBV6-2 or TRBV6-3 with TRBJ2-7; TRBD1 agrees at 10 bases. The CDR3 extends over 14 amino acids. Germline V gene lookup returns CDR1 MNHEY and CDR2 SVGEGT. V lost 6 bases to trimming and J lost 3 bases; unmatched junction nucleotides: 5. CDR3: CASSLWTGGYEQYF. CDR3 DNA, as far as it was read: TGTGCCAGCAGCTTATGGACAGGGGGCTACGAG.

Note on this clone: Read coverage stops 3 residues before the CDR3 terminus; the germline J gene supplies the remainder. This chain links TRBV30 with TRBJ2-3; no definite D call. CDR1 and CDR2 (germline): GTSNPN, SVGIG (reference sequence). Trimming removed 0 bases at V and 6 bases at J, with 10 bases between. The CDR3 sequence is 13 residues long. CDR3 bases read: TGTGCCTGGAGTGTAACCGACGGGGATACG. As protein: CAWSVTDGDT. The CDR3 in its entirety is CAWSVTDGDTQYF. Complete variable domain (other parts from reference TRBV30 and TRBJ2-3): SQTIHQWPATLVQPVGSPLSLECTVEGTSNPNLYWYRQAAGRGLQLLFYSVGIGQISSEVPQNLSASRPQDRQFILSSKKLLLSDSGFYLCAWSVTDGDTQYFGPGTRLTVL.